The 24 T cell receptor beta chains below come from one sample, sequenced in a study of T cell responses to AZD1222 COVID-19 vaccine. The repertoire was sequenced with immunoSEQ multiplex PCR; TCRdb's copy has only in-frame clones and lacks some. The data hold around 140,000 clones, with 90% to 95% observed a single time. This specimen consisted of peripheral blood, obtained on day 0 of AZD1222 vaccination. The receptor source for this set is an adult in good health.

In nucleotides, the CDR3 is TGTGCCAGCTCAACAGGGGAACAGCCCCAGCATTTT. The encoded protein is CASSTGEQPQHF. The V and J genes are TRBV18 and TRBJ1-5; 7 nucleotides align to TRBD1. The CDR3 spans 12 residues. The germline gives CDR1 KGHSH, CDR2 LQKENI. The junction had 2 bases not matched to a gene; V was cut back by 5 bases and J by 7 bases.

This chain uses TRBV18 with TRBJ1-1; no firm D call. The CDR3 is 16 residues long. Looked up from germline, CDR1 is KGHSH and CDR2 is LQKENI. V was shortened by 1 base and J by 1 base, with 13 bases between the two germline ends. The CDR3 reads CASSPRIGNSNTEAFF. The CDR3 DNA sequence: TGTGCCAGCTCACCACGGATAGGGAATTCGAACACTGAAGCTTTCTTT.

The genes are TRBV30 and TRBJ1-4, with D uncertain. The CDR3 loop spans 13 amino acids. The germline CDR1 and CDR2 sequences are GTSNPN and SVGIG (reference sequence). The V gene lost 8 bases and the J gene lost 8 bases, with 18 bases spanning the gap. This CDR3 reads CAVGSVNREKLFF. CDR3 bases: TGTGCCGTCGGATCGGTTAACCGGGAAAAACTGTTTTTT.

The gene calls are TRBV6-5 and TRBJ2-3, with TRBD2 matching over 10 bases. Trimming cost V 0 bases and J 10 bases; bases outside gene matches: 7. The CDR3 is 15 residues long. CDR1 is MNHEY and CDR2 is SVGAGI in the germline V gene. Here the CDR3 DNA reads TGTGCCAGCAGTTACTCGCTCTCTAGCGGGAGTGCGCAGTATTTT. It is translated as CASSYSLSSGSAQYF.

The CDR3: CASSYSSRDGYTF. CDR3 in DNA: TGTGCCAGCAGTTACTCTTCCAGGGACGGCTACACCTTC. This chain joins TRBV6-5 and TRBJ1-2, with D maybe TRBD1 (5 bases). Germline-derived CDR1 and CDR2 are MNHEY and SVGAGI. V lost 0 bases, J lost 8 bases, and 10 bases lay in between. The CDR3 loop spans 13 amino acids.

The rearrangement joins TRBV3-1 (or the pseudogene TRBV3-2) to TRBJ1-1, with 7 bases matching TRBD1. In germline, CDR1 is LGHDT, CDR2 YNNKEL (reference sequence). The CDR3 sequence is 16 residues long. Trimming cost V 1 base and J 0 bases; bases outside gene matches: 5. The CDR3 sequence is CASSQGTGAMNTEAFF. The CDR3 DNA follows: TGTGCCAGCAGCCAAGGCACAGGGGCCATGAACACTGAAGCTTTCTTT.

The DNA for the CDR3 is TGTGCCAGCAGCCGGACTAGCGGGACATCCCACGAGCAGTACTTC. Translating it yields CASSRTSGTSHEQYF. This chain connects TRBV5-4 to TRBJ2-7, with 12 nucleotides matching TRBD2. The V and J ends lost 4 bases and 5 bases, in that order; junction bases with no gene match: 7. This CDR3 region has 15 residues. The germline gives CDR1 SGHNT, CDR2 YYREEE (reference sequence). Supplemented by reference TRBV5-4 and TRBJ2-7, the full variable domain reads ETGVTQSPTHLIKTRGQQVTLRCSSQSGHNTVSWYQQALGQGPQFIFQYYREEENGRGNFPPRFSGLQFPNYSSELNVNALELDDSALYLCASSRTSGTSHEQYFGPGTRLTVT.

The rearrangement links TRBV7-2 to TRBJ1-2; TRBD1 might be the D (6 bases). This CDR3 has 14 amino acids. V lost 6 bases and J lost 2, with 13 bases in between. Germline V gives CDR1 SGHTA, CDR2 FQGNSA. The CDR3 DNA reads TGTGCCAGCAGTAGACCGACAGGAAACTATGGCTACACCTTC. Its protein product is CASSRPTGNYGYTF.

The CDR3 sequence: CASSDPTGTGGYGYTF. The CDR3 DNA reads as TGTGCCAGCAGTGACCCGACCGGGACAGGGGGCTATGGCTACACCTTC. The chain is built from TRBV6-4 and TRBJ1-2; TRBD1 agrees at 11 bases. The CDR3 has 16 residues. Germline V gene data show CDR1 as MRHNA and CDR2 as SNTAGT. With V trimmed by 2 bases and J by 4 bases, 6 bases remained unmatched.

The chain recombines TRBV7-9 with TRBJ2-5; a possible D gene is TRBD2 (6 bases). Looked up from germline, CDR1 is SEHNR and CDR2 is FQNEAQ (reference sequence). Trimming left V 1 base short and J 3 bases short, with 12 bases between. This CDR3 comprises 15 residues. CDR3 residues: CASSLGVSSEETQYF. CDR3 sequence (DNA): TGTGCCAGCAGCTTAGGTGTGTCTAGCGAAGAGACCCAGTACTTC. Complete variable domain (other parts from reference TRBV7-9 and TRBJ2-5): DTGVSQNPRHKITKRGQNVTFRCDPISEHNRLYWYRQTLGQGPEFLTYFQNEAQLEKSRLLSDRFSAERPKGSFSTLEIQRTEQGDSAMYLCASSLGVSSEETQYFGPGTRLLVL.

The chain recombines TRBV7-3 with TRBJ2-1; the D gene is possibly TRBD1 (5 bases). V dropped 3 bases and J dropped 7 bases, with 16 bases sitting between them. Germline lookup yields CDR1 SGHTA and CDR2 FQGTGA. The CDR3 is 15 residues long. CDR3 coding DNA: TGTGCCAGCAGCTTTACACGGCAGGGTCGAAATGAGCAGTTCTTC. Protein product: CASSFTRQGRNEQFF.

The gene calls are TRBV3-1 (or the pseudogene TRBV3-2) and TRBJ2-1; possibly TRBD2 for D (6 bases). Germline V gene lookup returns CDR1 LGHDT and CDR2 YNNKEL (reference sequence). V was shortened by 0 bases and J by 10 bases, with 10 bases between the two germline ends. The CDR3 loop spans 13 amino acids. CDR3 bases: TGTGCCAGCAGCCAAGATCGCCTAGCGGAGCAGTTCTTC. This sequence encodes CASSQDRLAEQFF.

V usage is TRBV9 and J usage is TRBJ2-5; 9 bases fit TRBD1. Germline V gene sequence: CDR1 SGDLS, CDR2 YYNGEE. Trimming at V came to 3 bases and at J to 4 bases, leaving 10 bases not matched to a gene. There are 16 residues in the CDR3. This CDR3 reads CASSGSTGGWGETQYF. The CDR3 DNA reads as TGTGCCAGCAGCGGTTCAACAGGGGGCTGGGGAGAGACCCAGTACTTC.

This sequence joins TRBV29-1 and TRBJ1-4; D is possibly TRBD1 (5 bases). Trimming pared 4 bases from V and 3 bases from J, leaving 12 bases between. The CDR3 covers 14 residues. Germline CDR1 is SQVTM and CDR2 is ANQGSEA. CDR3 region: CSVGGLTANEKLFF. The CDR3 DNA is TGCAGCGTTGGGGGGTTAACAGCTAATGAAAAACTGTTTTTT.

The gene calls are TRBV4-2 and TRBJ2-1; 7 nucleotides align to TRBD2. The CDR3 runs to 14 residues. The trim removed 4 bases at V and 7 bases at J, leaving 7 bases unmatched. Looked up from germline, CDR1 is LGHNA and CDR2 is YNFKEQ. The CDR3 loop reads CASSPWERENEQFF. Here the CDR3 DNA reads TGTGCCAGCAGCCCCTGGGAGCGGGAAAATGAGCAGTTCTTC.

The chain recombines TRBV18 with TRBJ2-1; 8 nucleotides match TRBD2. This CDR3 has 15 residues. Germline V gene lookup returns CDR1 KGHSH and CDR2 LQKENI. After removal of 3 bases from V and 2 bases from J, the junction contained 3 bases not matched to a gene. As DNA, the CDR3 is TGTGCCAGCTCACCTGTAGCGGGAACCTACAATGAGCAGTTCTTC. This sequence encodes CASSPVAGTYNEQFF. Full variable domain (missing parts from reference TRBV18 and TRBJ2-1): NAGVMQNPRHLVRRRGQEARLRCSPMKGHSHVYWYRQLPEEGLKFMVYLQKENIIDESGMPKERFSAEFPKEGPSILRIQQVVRGDSAAYFCASSPVAGTYNEQFFGPGTRLTVL.

The chain uses TRBV4-3 and TRBJ1-4, with TRBD1 matching over 10 bases. Germline values: CDR1 LGHNA, CDR2 YSLEER. The CDR3 runs to 15 residues. The V and J ends lost 1 base and 8 bases, in that order; junction bases with no gene match: 4. CDR3 sequence reads: CASSQVSGQGEKLFF. CDR3 nucleotide sequence: TGCGCCAGCAGCCAAGTATCGGGACAGGGGGAAAAACTGTTTTTT.

This chain links TRBV4-2 with TRBJ1-4; D not resolved. The CDR3 spans 15 residues. Trimming removed 2 bases at V and 7 bases at J, with 14 bases between. The germline V gene has CDR1 LGHNA and CDR2 YNFKEQ. The CDR3 region has the DNA TGTGCCAGCAGCCAAAACTTCGGAGGAGGTGAAAAACTGTTTTTT. Protein product: CASSQNFGGGEKLFF.

The chain uses TRBV5-1 and TRBJ2-7; D might be TRBD1 (6 bases). From germline, CDR1 is SGHRS and CDR2 YFSETQ. Trimming removed 0 bases at V and 10 bases at J, with 11 bases between. CDR3 size: 12 residues. This CDR3 is CASSLEQGRQYF. Written as DNA, the CDR3 is TGCGCCAGCAGCTTGGAACAGGGACGTCAGTACTTC.

This rearrangement joins TRBV19 to TRBJ2-1; unclear D gene. CDR1 and CDR2 from the germline V gene are LNHDA and SQIVND (reference sequence). The CDR3 covers 19 residues. V was pared by 2 bases and J by 0 bases, with 20 bases between. The CDR3 DNA reads TGTGCCAGTAGTATAAAGGACGGCTCGGACCCGAGCTCCTACAATGAGCAGTTCTTC. Translation gives CASSIKDGSDPSSYNEQFF.

The V gene is TRBV6-6, the J gene TRBJ2-5; D tentatively reads TRBD1 or TRBD2 (5 bases each). V lost 2 bases and J lost 4, with 5 bases in between. CDR1 MNHNY and CDR2 SVGAGI come from the germline V gene (reference sequence). The CDR3 runs 12 residues. The DNA of the CDR3 is TGTGCCAGCAGTTACGGGGGAGAGACCCAGTACTTC. Protein: CASSYGGETQYF.

The rearrangement links TRBV3-1 (or the pseudogene TRBV3-2) to TRBJ1-2; 10 bases line up with TRBD1. The length of the CDR3 is 15 residues. The germline gives CDR1 LGHDT, CDR2 YNNKEL (reference sequence). After removal of 6 bases from V and 4 bases from J, the junction contained 8 bases not matched to a gene. DNA for the CDR3: TGTGCCAGCAGACACCGGGACAGGGGCTTCTATGGCTACACCTTC. As protein: CASRHRDRGFYGYTF.

This clone was found many times. J is TRBJ2-7 and V is TRBV19; TRBD1 agrees at 8 bases. The CDR3 runs to 15 residues. Unmatched junction bases numbered 11, after V lost 5 bases and J lost 5 bases. Germline V gene data show CDR1 as LNHDA and CDR2 as SQIVND (reference sequence). CDR3 in amino acids: CASSALQGAPDEQYF. CDR3 sequence (DNA): TGTGCCAGTAGTGCCCTCCAGGGGGCCCCGGACGAGCAGTACTTC.

The gene calls are TRBV24-1 and TRBJ2-3, with a tentative D call TRBD2 (5 bases). V lost 4 bases to trimming and J lost 0 bases, with 16 bases between them. The CDR3 sequence is 17 residues long. CDR1 and CDR2 from the germline V gene are KGHDR and SFDVKD. This CDR3 is CATSDTAPAGSTDTQYF. CDR3 in DNA: TGTGCCACCAGTGACACGGCCCCGGCGGGTAGCACAGATACGCAGTATTTT.